This T cell receptor (beta chain) was profiled in a study of cytomegalovirus exposure and HLA in healthy donors. Study outcomes and limitations: Within an earlier analysis, most TCR beta V segments proved productive either about 87% or about 30% of the time. Reportedly, a later analysis found an Asian-associated ancestry cluster had fewer N-insertions than the roughly 700-donor mean.

The PCR was carried out with 60 Vbeta primers and 13 Jbeta primers. Assay used: immunoSEQ multiplex PCR; TCRdb lists only in-frame clones, some missing. This sample has about 100,000 clones, with about 85% found just once. V lost 4 bases to trimming and J lost 10 bases; unmatched junction nucleotides: 16. CDR1 is MNHNS and CDR2 is SASEGT in the germline V gene. This CDR3 spans 17 amino acids. Concerning this clone itself: Its antigen is not known.

Sequenced: PBMCs. V is TRBV6-1 and J is TRBJ1-6; 7 bases map to TRBD1. The source is a man in his thirties or forties in good health and CMV-seronegative. As DNA, the CDR3 is TGTGCCAGCAGTGGCAATATTCGACAGGGATCGGGATCACCCCTCCACTTT. Amino acids: CASSGNIRQGSGSPLHF.